Each of the 7 T cell receptor beta chains below was sequenced from the same sample in a study of cytomegalovirus exposure and HLA in healthy donors. PCR employed 60 Vbeta and 13 Jbeta primers. Sequencing used immunoSEQ multiplex PCR; TCRdb keeps in-frame clones, though not all of them. The top ten clones hold approximately 10% of a sample with about 190,000 clones, under 85% of them seen once. The specimen was PBMCs. The receptors here all came from a woman in her fifties or sixties in good health and CMV-seropositive.

V usage is TRBV9 and J usage is TRBJ2-3, with D unresolved. The ends were cut back, 0 bases at V and 6 bases at J, with 11 bases in the middle. CDR3 length: 14 amino acids. In germline, CDR1 is SGDLS, CDR2 YYNGEE. CDR3 protein: CASSVVANPDTQYF. The CDR3 bases are TGTGCCAGCAGCGTAGTGGCCAATCCGGATACGCAGTATTTT.

The V gene is TRBV1, the J gene TRBJ2-1; the tabulated D call, TRBD2, remains unverified against the DNA. TRBV1 is a recognized pseudogene. The CDR3 contains 14 residues. The CDR3 loop is CTSSQKFRLNEQFF. CDR3 in DNA: TGCACCAGCAGCCAGAAATTCCGACTTAATGAGCAGTTCTTC.

The chain recombines TRBV18 with TRBJ1-1, with a possible D match to TRBD1 (5 bases). Germline CDR1 KGHSH, CDR2 LQKENI. CDR3 length equals 13 residues. The V and J ends lost 5 bases and 1 base respectively, with 8 bases between them. This CDR3 reads CASSYDRNTEAFF. CDR3 bases: TGTGCCAGCTCATACGACAGGAACACTGAAGCTTTCTTT.

V usage is TRBV6-5 and J usage is TRBJ1-1, with TRBD1 matching over 9 bases. Germline-derived CDR1 and CDR2 are MNHEY and SVGAGI. J was trimmed by 11 bases and V by 7 bases; bases with no gene match: 5. This CDR3 region has 11 residues. CDR3 DNA: TGTGCCAGCAACAACAGGGGGCACGCTTTCTTT. Translated, it gives CASNNRGHAFF.

This chain joins TRBV19 and TRBJ2-3, with D possibly being TRBD2 (7 bases). Trimming removed 6 bases at V and 2 bases at J, with 15 bases between. In germline, CDR1 is LNHDA, CDR2 SQIVND (reference sequence). This CDR3 contains 15 residues. CDR3 sequence reads: CASRMRGGITDTQYF. The CDR3, as DNA: TGTGCCAGTAGGATGCGCGGGGGCATCACAGATACGCAGTATTTT.

CDR3 in DNA: TGCGCCAGCAGCCAAGACCAGCGGGGGAATACAGATACGCAGTATTTT. This translates into CASSQDQRGNTDTQYF. The rearrangement joins TRBV4-3 to TRBJ2-3, with 8 bases identical to TRBD2. The V segment lost 0 bases and the J segment 3 bases; nucleotides outside the gene matches: 5. This CDR3 spans 16 amino acids. From germline, CDR1 is LGHNA and CDR2 YSLEER.

The chain links TRBV10-2 to TRBJ1-3; tentative D call: TRBD1 (5 bases). Between the trimmed V and J ends, which lost 6 bases and 0 bases, there was a span of 12 bases. The CDR3 runs 15 residues. Germline assignment: CDR1 WSHSY and CDR2 SAAADI. CDR3 DNA sequence: TGCGCCAGCAGGAAGACAGCGAGCTCTGGAAACACCATATATTTT. Its protein is CASRKTASSGNTIYF.